This TCR beta chain is from a study of T cell responses to AZD1222 COVID-19 vaccine. Study observations and caveats: All repertoire sampling was performed exclusively after the peak T cell response.

In germline, CDR1 is SGHDN, CDR2 FVKESK. This CDR3 has 15 residues. The ends lost 6 bases at V and 1 base at J; junction bases unmatched: 8. Regarding this clone: The antigen remains unidentified.

Method: immunoSEQ multiplex PCR; TCRdb's copy keeps in-frame clones and lacks some. This sample carries under 140,000 clones, 80% to 95% of them seen once, and the ten largest clones take about 2.6%. Here the sequenced sample was peripheral blood, taken 28 days after the second AZD1222 dose. The chain employs TRBV14 and TRBJ1-1; 7 bases are shared with TRBD1. This TCR was recovered from an adult who received the AZD1222 COVID-19 vaccine. DNA for the CDR3: TGTGCCAGCAGACCCGGACAGGCGAAGAACACTGAAGCTTTCTTT. Translation: CASRPGQAKNTEAFF.